This TCR beta chain is from a study of blood T cell repertoires in COVID-19. Study summary: T cells, B-cell-depleted T cells, or PBMCs supplied cDNA or gDNA.

Germline V lookup: CDR1 LNHDA, CDR2 SQIVND (reference sequence). Between the trimmed V and J ends, which lost 7 bases and 4 bases, there was a span of 8 bases. The CDR3 contains 12 residues. As processed by the authors: Nucleated cell counts were estimated from reference gene primer amplification. Clones were read by immunoSEQ multiplex PCR, and TCRdb kept only the in-frame ones, dropping some. That table gives V, J and clone size, and the DNA gave D and trimming. The table has hundreds of thousands of clones, less than 90% seen once. Donors in Cohort 3 who had recovered were those with two negative PCRs, healthcare professional clearance, or resolution of their symptoms.

V is TRBV19 and J is TRBJ1-3, with unresolved D. This TCR came from a woman aged 30 to 39 who had recovered from COVID-19. The sequencing sample was made of PBMCs or T cells enriched from blood (not recorded which). The CDR3 DNA follows: TGTGCCAGTAACCATCAGGGAAACACCATATATTTT. This codes for CASNHQGNTIYF. The entire variable domain, with the rest obtained from reference TRBV19 and TRBJ1-3, is as follows: DGGITQSPKYLFRKEGQNVTLSCEQNLNHDAMYWYRQDPGQGLRLIYYSQIVNDFQKGDIAEGYSVSREKKESFPLTVTSAQKNPTAFYLCASNHQGNTIYFGEGSWLTVV.